This TCR beta chain was found in a study of tumor-infiltrating lymphocytes in primary liver carcinoma. Study in general: Primary liver carcinoma in the patients was surgically resected. Whole-study results and caveats: Compared with tumor region pairs, tumor-adjacent and tumor-blood pairs overlapped less.

This clonotype was picked up a small number of times. The antigen is unknown. RNA was extracted from whole blood without cell sorting, alongside germline DNA. Collection of around 4 milliliters of peripheral blood took place before surgery. Trimming left V 1 base short and J 8 bases short, with 11 bases between. This CDR3 region has 13 residues. Germline V gives CDR1 SEHNR, CDR2 FQNEAQ (reference sequence). The authors made TCR beta cDNA from around 500 ng total RNA with a constant-region primer. Libraries for TCR beta were built through three nested multiplex PCR rounds, which together made up a slightly modified ARM-PCR procedure. Primers for the first two PCR rounds were TRBV1-TRBV30 forward primers and a C-beta reverse primer (about 9 cycles per round). TCRdb recomputed calls from the multiplex PCR reads with MiXCR, one row per CDR3 protein. The sample lists 180,000 or so distinct CDR3 sequences, roughly 60% occurring once.

This receptor was obtained from a man aged 35-49 years with primary liver carcinoma and hepatitis B virus infection. The specimen was peripheral blood. The chain employs TRBV7-9 and TRBJ1-2, with D perhaps TRBD1 (6 bases). The DNA for the CDR3 is TGTGCCAGCAGCTTAGAGGACAGCGGAGGCTACACCTTC. It translates to CASSLEDSGGYTF.